The clone carrying this T cell receptor beta chain was detected ten times or more. Trimming pared 10 bases from V and 1 base from J, leaving 14 bases between. CDR3 length: 15 amino acids. CDR1 and CDR2 (germline): ENHRY, SYGVKD. These data are taken from a study of identical twins. One entry per CDR3 protein, called by TCRdb with MiXCR from the 5' RACE reads. Of over 200,000 distinct CDR3 sequences in the sample, 10% to 13% were seen once. This chain joins TRBV10-3 and TRBJ1-6; D unresolved. The clonotype comes from a man between 50 and 59 years old in good health. Sequenced sample: memory T cells sorted from blood. The CDR3 spells CATKTNKSYNSPLHF. The DNA for the CDR3 is TGTGCCACCAAAACTAACAAGTCCTATAATTCACCCCTCCACTTT.